This record covers a single T cell receptor (beta chain). These data originate in a study of cytomegalovirus exposure and HLA in healthy donors. Vbeta (60) and Jbeta (13) primers were used in the PCR. Sequencing used immunoSEQ multiplex PCR; TCRdb keeps in-frame clones, though not all of them. The sample contains approximately 130,000 clones, around 81% of which appear only once. Germline CDR1 SGDLS, CDR2 YYNGEE. V lost 2 bases, J lost 5 bases, and 11 bases stayed unmatched. This CDR3 is built from 16 residues. Sequencing used PBMCs. The chain is built from TRBV9 and TRBJ2-3, with 7 positions matching TRBD1. This TCR derives from a man younger than 30 in good health and CMV-seronegative. This CDR3 reads CASSVTDTGAGDTQYF. The DNA for the CDR3 is TGTGCCAGCAGCGTTACGGATACAGGGGCAGGAGATACGCAGTATTTT.